This T cell receptor (beta chain) was documented in a study of vaccination and CD4 T cells after COVID-19. Study-level background: Overlapping spike peptides of SARS-CoV-2, HCoV-NL63, HCoV-OC43 and HCoV-229E were used, and cells were stimulated with them.

As for this clonotype: Its matching antigen is unknown.

Treatment noted: 10-day PBMC culture with coronavirus spike peptide pools or control peptides (ViraFEST assay). Fresh replacement IL-2 medium substituted for half the medium on days 3 and 7. Cultured CD4+ T cell DNA was sequenced using the Oncomine TCR Beta short-read assay. MiXCR, applied by TCRdb to the PCR reads, yields one record per CDR3 protein. The sample consists of around 20,000 distinct CDR3 sequences, around three quarters of them appearing once. V was clipped by 4 bases and J by 1 base, with 10 bases between them. The CDR3 is 14 amino acids. This receptor was taken from a human donor who had recovered from COVID-19. Sequenced material: CD4+ T cells from blood, cultured in vitro. This chain uses TRBV12-3 or TRBV12-4 with TRBJ1-1; a weak D match, TRBD1 (5 bases). This CDR3 is CASSSRTRNTEAFF. CDR3 in DNA: TGTGCCAGCAGTTCCCGGACACGGAACACTGAAGCTTTCTTT.